A single sample is the source of the 23 T cell receptor beta chains below, sequenced in a study of cytomegalovirus exposure and HLA in healthy donors. PCR used 60 Vbeta primers and 13 Jbeta primers. TCRdb's copy holds only in-frame clones and misses some; the assay was immunoSEQ multiplex PCR. This sample has more than 100,000 clones, with 70% to 90% found just once. The specimen was PBMCs. The receptors stem from a man in his forties or fifties in good health and CMV-seronegative.

This clone was detected a few times. The rearrangement links TRBV15 to TRBJ1-5, with 10 bases identical to TRBD1. CDR3 size: 18 residues. Germline V gene data show CDR1 as LNHNV and CDR2 as YYDKDF (reference sequence). V gave up 1 base and J gave up 2 bases; unmatched junction bases: 8. The DNA for the CDR3 is TGTGCCACCAGCAGAGGTTCCGGGACAGGGGTGGGCAATCAGCCCCAGCATTTT. It is translated as CATSRGSGTGVGNQPQHF.

This clone appeared a single time. Other DNA sequences in this sample translate to the same CDR3. V is TRBV29-1 and J is TRBJ1-2; D is unclear. CDR1 and CDR2 from the germline V gene are SQVTM and ANQGSEA. This CDR3 has 13 residues. Trimming cost V 3 bases and J 8 bases, with 16 bases left between them. CDR3 nucleotides: TGCAGCGTTGAGGGCGAAAACGCCATGGGCTACACCTTC. It encodes CSVEGENAMGYTF.

This clone was seen only a few times. This sequence joins TRBV6-6 and TRBJ2-7; possibly TRBD1 for D (6 bases). Per germline, CDR1 MNHNY and CDR2 SVGAGI (reference sequence). The CDR3 is 12 amino acids. Trimming cost V 8 bases and J 2 bases, with 10 bases left between them. DNA of the CDR3: TGTGCCAGCGATTCAGGGGCCTACGAGCAGTACTTC. This gives the protein CASDSGAYEQYF.

The genes are TRBV7-3 and TRBJ2-1; perhaps TRBD2 as D (5 bases). Germline loops: CDR1 SGHTA, CDR2 FQGTGA. This CDR3 spans 14 amino acids. The ends were cut back, 7 bases at V and 8 bases at J, with 18 bases in the middle. CDR3 nucleotides: TGTGCCAGCACCTATCTCGGAGCGAGGGATGAGCAGTTCTTC. Protein sequence: CASTYLGARDEQFF.

V and J are TRBV5-6 and TRBJ2-3, with 11 positions matching TRBD2. This CDR3 is built from 15 residues. Germline loops: CDR1 SGHDT, CDR2 YYEEEE. V was pared by 4 bases and J by 5 bases, with 6 bases of the junction left unmatched. In DNA, the CDR3 is TGTGCCAGCAGCCTACTAGCGGGGGAAGTAGATACGCAGTATTTT. Its protein is CASSLLAGEVDTQYF. Variable domain in full (rest from reference TRBV5-6 and TRBJ2-3): DAGVTQSPTHLIKTRGQQVTLRCSPKSGHDTVSWYQQALGQGPQFIFQYYEEEERQRGNFPDRFSGHQFPNYSSELNVNALLLGDSALYLCASSLLAGEVDTQYFGPGTRLTVL.

This clone was recorded a few times. The chain links TRBV18 to TRBJ1-2; TRBD1 aligns across 7 bases. Germline V CDR1 and CDR2: KGHSH, LQKENI. After removal of 0 bases from V and 6 bases from J, the junction contained 1 base not matched to a gene. The CDR3 spans 13 residues. The CDR3 loop reads CASSPPTGNGYTF. The CDR3 nucleotides are TGTGCCAGCTCACCACCGACAGGGAATGGCTACACCTTC.

The rearrangement uses TRBV5-5 and TRBJ1-4; TRBD1 matches 8 bases. The CDR3 is 16 residues long. Unmatched junction bases numbered 14, after V lost 3 bases and J lost 10 bases. Germline lookup yields CDR1 SGHKS and CDR2 YYEKEE (reference sequence). CDR3 residues: CASSSLPTGDGGKLFF. The DNA of the CDR3 is TGTGCCAGCAGCTCGCTTCCGACAGGGGATGGTGGAAAACTGTTTTTT.

This clone was seen more than once but under ten times. The chain has TRBV4-1 and TRBJ2-3; 12 bases line up with TRBD2. CDR3 length equals 17 residues. Trimming cost V 0 bases and J 4 bases; bases outside gene matches: 5. Germline values: CDR1 MGHRA, CDR2 YSYEKL. The CDR3 DNA is TGCGCCAGCAGCCAAGAATCTAGCGGGAGGGCCCCAGATACGCAGTATTTT. Translated, it gives CASSQESSGRAPDTQYF.

This clone was counted between two and nine times. The chain joins TRBV6-5 to TRBJ2-4, with 8 bases that match TRBD1. Trimming at V came to 6 bases and at J to 6 bases, leaving 4 bases not matched to a gene. The germline V gene has CDR1 MNHEY and CDR2 SVGAGI. The CDR3 runs to 13 residues. The CDR3 region is CASRQGQGNIQYF. CDR3 DNA sequence: TGTGCCAGCAGGCAAGGACAGGGAAACATTCAGTACTTC.

The table lists this clone with a count of one. The DNA for the CDR3 is TGTGCCAGCAGCACCACCGGAGGGGATGAAAAACTGTTTTTT. This codes for CASSTTGGDEKLFF. The chain combines TRBV7-9 with TRBJ1-4; D perhaps matches TRBD1 (5 bases). The V and J ends lost 5 bases and 6 bases respectively, with 13 bases between them. Germline V gene lookup returns CDR1 SEHNR and CDR2 FQNEAQ (reference sequence). This CDR3 region has 14 residues.

The CDR3 DNA is TGTGCCAGCAGCCAAGCACTAGCGGGAGTAACGAACACCGGGGAGCTGTTTTTT. As protein: CASSQALAGVTNTGELFF. The rearrangement uses TRBV4-2 and TRBJ2-2, with 11 positions matching TRBD2. The CDR3 has 18 amino acids. Germline V gene lookup returns CDR1 LGHNA and CDR2 YNFKEQ. Losses at the gene ends were 1 base for V and 0 bases for J; bases not matched to a gene: 4.

V and J are TRBV10-3 and TRBJ2-3; the match to TRBD2 covers 11 bases. This CDR3 spans 20 amino acids. CDR1 ENHRY and CDR2 SYGVKD come from the germline V gene. V gave up 4 bases and J gave up 2 bases; unmatched junction bases: 17. The CDR3 DNA reads as TGTGCCATCAGTGGAACCCCGCGCGGGACTAGCGGAACCAACACAGATACGCAGTATTTT. The encoded protein is CAISGTPRGTSGTNTDTQYF.

The chain joins TRBV5-1 to TRBJ2-1, with 10 bases lining up with TRBD2. V lost 4 bases, J lost 10 bases, and 17 bases stayed unmatched. This CDR3 has 17 amino acids. The germline CDR1 and CDR2 sequences are SGHRS and YFSETQ. CDR3 protein: CASSPSLVAGGPVEQFF. In nucleotides, the CDR3 is TGCGCCAGCAGCCCAAGCCTCGTAGCGGGAGGCCCGGTGGAGCAGTTCTTC.

This rearrangement joins TRBV9 to TRBJ1-1; the D is unclear. Trimming removed 0 bases at V and 1 base at J, with 7 bases between. Germline V gene data show CDR1 as SGDLS and CDR2 as YYNGEE. This CDR3 is built from 14 residues. The CDR3: CASSVGEGNTEAFF. In nucleotides, the CDR3 is TGTGCCAGCAGCGTAGGGGAGGGGAACACTGAAGCTTTCTTT.

This clone appeared a few times. This specimen includes other DNA sequences encoding the same CDR3. This rearrangement joins TRBV5-1 to TRBJ1-1; TRBD1 might be the D (5 bases). CDR1 and CDR2 (germline): SGHRS, YFSETQ. The CDR3 loop spans 14 amino acids. V was pared by 2 bases and J by 0 bases, with 8 bases between. In nucleotides, the CDR3 is TGCGCCAGCAGCTTTACAGGTCTGAACACTGAAGCTTTCTTT. This gives the protein CASSFTGLNTEAFF.

The chain is built from TRBV5-1 and TRBJ2-7; D is possibly TRBD1 (5 bases). Trimming removed 5 bases at V and 0 bases at J, with 15 bases between. The germline V gene encodes CDR1 SGHRS and CDR2 YFSETQ. The CDR3 is 15 residues long. CDR3: CASSPTGALSYEQYF. The CDR3 DNA reads TGCGCCAGCAGTCCAACAGGTGCCCTCTCCTACGAGCAGTACTTC.

The chain couples TRBV14 to TRBJ1-2; D uncertain. CDR3 length: 12 residues. Looked up from germline, CDR1 is SGHDN and CDR2 is FVKESK. V lost 4 bases, J lost 1 base, and 4 bases lay in between. CDR3 bases: TGTGCCAGCAGCCTAAATAACTATGGCTACACCTTC. Translation gives CASSLNNYGYTF.

The rearrangement links TRBV29-1 to TRBJ1-1; TRBD1 might be the D (5 bases). The CDR3 is 13 residues long. Deletions cut 8 bases from V and 2 bases from J, with 15 bases between. Germline CDR1 SQVTM, CDR2 ANQGSEA. The CDR3 nucleotides read TGCAGCCCTCTACAGGACAAAAACACTGAAGCTTTCTTT. It encodes CSPLQDKNTEAFF.

The chain recombines TRBV6-1 with TRBJ1-2, with 10 bases identical to TRBD1. J gave up 6 bases and V 5 bases, and 9 bases lay outside the gene matches. CDR1 and CDR2 from the germline V gene are MNHNS and SASEGT. The CDR3 consists of 15 residues. Here the CDR3 reads CASSSPPGQGNGYTF. CDR3 DNA: TGTGCCAGCAGTTCCCCCCCGGGACAGGGGAATGGCTACACCTTC.

The sample holds one count of this clone. This CDR3 is CASSEGTGGTDTQYF. DNA for the CDR3: TGTGCCAGCTCGGAAGGGACAGGGGGGACAGATACGCAGTATTTT. V and J are TRBV18 and TRBJ2-3; 11 bases map to TRBD1. The V and J ends lost 6 bases and 3 bases, in that order; junction bases with no gene match: 5. This CDR3 comprises 15 residues. Germline loops: CDR1 KGHSH, CDR2 LQKENI.

This sequence joins TRBV7-6 and TRBJ2-7; 9 bases agree with TRBD2. This CDR3 has 15 residues. Germline V lookup: CDR1 SGHVS, CDR2 FNYEAQ. With V trimmed by 3 bases and J by 5 bases, 8 bases remained unmatched. CDR3 residues: CASSLGGRGSHEQYF. The CDR3 DNA sequence: TGTGCCAGCAGCTTGGGCGGGAGGGGTTCCCACGAGCAGTACTTC.

This CDR3 is CSVELLGQYGYTF. The CDR3 nucleotides are TGCAGCGTAGAGTTACTTGGACAGTATGGCTACACCTTC. The chain combines TRBV29-1 with TRBJ1-2, with a possible D match to TRBD1 (6 bases). The CDR3 length is 13 residues. Germline CDR1 reads SQVTM; CDR2 reads ANQGSEA. Trimming cost V 6 bases and J 5 bases, with 16 bases left between them.

J is TRBJ2-1 and V is TRBV27, with 8 bases that match TRBD2. Trimming took 6 bases from V and 6 from J; bases not matched to a gene: 4. The CDR3 sequence is 13 residues long. The germline gives CDR1 MNHEY, CDR2 SMNVEV (reference sequence). The CDR3 reads CASSPSGPNEQFF. In DNA form, the CDR3 reads TGTGCCAGCAGCCCTAGCGGGCCCAATGAGCAGTTCTTC.